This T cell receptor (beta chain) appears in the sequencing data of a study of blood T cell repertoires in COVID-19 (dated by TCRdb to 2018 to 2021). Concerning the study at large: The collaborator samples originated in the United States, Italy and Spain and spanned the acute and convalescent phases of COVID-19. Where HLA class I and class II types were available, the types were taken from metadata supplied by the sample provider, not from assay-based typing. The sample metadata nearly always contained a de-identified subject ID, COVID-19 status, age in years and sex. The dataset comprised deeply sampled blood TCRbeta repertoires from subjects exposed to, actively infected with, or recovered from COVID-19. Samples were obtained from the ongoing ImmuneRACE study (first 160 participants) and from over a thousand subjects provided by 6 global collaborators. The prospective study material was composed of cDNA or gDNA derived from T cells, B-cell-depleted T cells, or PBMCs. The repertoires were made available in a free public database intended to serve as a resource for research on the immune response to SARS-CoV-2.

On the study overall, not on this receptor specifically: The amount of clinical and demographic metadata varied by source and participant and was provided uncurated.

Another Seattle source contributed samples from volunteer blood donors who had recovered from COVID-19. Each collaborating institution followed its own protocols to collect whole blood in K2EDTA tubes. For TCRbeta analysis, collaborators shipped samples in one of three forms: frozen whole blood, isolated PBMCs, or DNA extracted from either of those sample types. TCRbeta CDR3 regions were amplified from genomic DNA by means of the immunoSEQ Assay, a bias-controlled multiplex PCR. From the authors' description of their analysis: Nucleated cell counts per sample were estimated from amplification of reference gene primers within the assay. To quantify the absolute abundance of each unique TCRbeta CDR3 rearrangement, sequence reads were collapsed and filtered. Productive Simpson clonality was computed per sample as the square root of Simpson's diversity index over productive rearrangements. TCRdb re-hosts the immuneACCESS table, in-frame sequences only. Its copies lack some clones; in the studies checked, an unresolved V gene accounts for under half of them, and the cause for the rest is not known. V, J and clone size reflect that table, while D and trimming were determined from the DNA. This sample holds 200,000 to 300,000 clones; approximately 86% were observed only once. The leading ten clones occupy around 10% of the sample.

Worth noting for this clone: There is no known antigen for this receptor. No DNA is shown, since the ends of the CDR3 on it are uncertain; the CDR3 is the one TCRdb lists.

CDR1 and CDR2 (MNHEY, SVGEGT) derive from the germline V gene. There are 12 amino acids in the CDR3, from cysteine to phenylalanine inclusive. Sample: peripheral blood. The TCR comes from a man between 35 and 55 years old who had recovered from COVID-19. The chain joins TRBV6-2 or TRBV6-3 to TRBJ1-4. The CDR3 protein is CASSSSGEKLFF.